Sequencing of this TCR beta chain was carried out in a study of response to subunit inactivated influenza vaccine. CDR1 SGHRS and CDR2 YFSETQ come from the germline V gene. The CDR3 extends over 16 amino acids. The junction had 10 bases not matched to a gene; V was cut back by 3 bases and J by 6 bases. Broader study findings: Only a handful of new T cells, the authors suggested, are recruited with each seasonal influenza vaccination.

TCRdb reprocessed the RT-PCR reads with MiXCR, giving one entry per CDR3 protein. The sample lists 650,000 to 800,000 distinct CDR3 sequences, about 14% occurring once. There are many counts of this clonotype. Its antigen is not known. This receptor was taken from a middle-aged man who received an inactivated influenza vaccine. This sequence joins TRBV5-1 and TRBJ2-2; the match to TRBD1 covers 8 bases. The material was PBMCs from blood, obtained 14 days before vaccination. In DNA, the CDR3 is TGCGCCAGCAGCTCACAGGGGGTAACGAATGCCGGGGAGCTGTTTTTT. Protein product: CASSSQGVTNAGELFF.